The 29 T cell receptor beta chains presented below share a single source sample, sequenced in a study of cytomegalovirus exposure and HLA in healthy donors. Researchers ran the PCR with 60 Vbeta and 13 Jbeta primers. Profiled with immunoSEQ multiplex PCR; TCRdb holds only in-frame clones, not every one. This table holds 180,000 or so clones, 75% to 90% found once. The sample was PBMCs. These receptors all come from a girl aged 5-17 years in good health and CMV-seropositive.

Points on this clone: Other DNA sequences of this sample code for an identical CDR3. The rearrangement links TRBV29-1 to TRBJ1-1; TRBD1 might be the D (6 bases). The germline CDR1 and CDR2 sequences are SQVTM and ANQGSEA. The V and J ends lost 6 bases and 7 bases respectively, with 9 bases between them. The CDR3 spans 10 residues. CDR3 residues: CSVLQGEAFF. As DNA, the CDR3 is TGCAGCGTACTACAGGGTGAAGCTTTCTTT.

The CDR3 region has the DNA TGTGCCAGCAGTTACTCCAGGGCGAGCCTCGAGCAGTACTTC. It encodes CASSYSRASLEQYF. V gene TRBV6-5 combines with J gene TRBJ2-7; maybe TRBD1 (5 bases). Trimming took 0 bases from V and 6 from J, leaving 12 bases between them. The V gene's germline CDR1 is MNHEY and CDR2 SVGAGI. The CDR3 contains 14 residues.

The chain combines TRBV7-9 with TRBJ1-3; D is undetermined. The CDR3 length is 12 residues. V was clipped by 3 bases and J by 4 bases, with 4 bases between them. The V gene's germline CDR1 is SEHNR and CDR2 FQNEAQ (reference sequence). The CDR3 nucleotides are TGTGCCAGCAGCTTGGGCGGAAACACCATATATTTT. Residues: CASSLGGNTIYF.

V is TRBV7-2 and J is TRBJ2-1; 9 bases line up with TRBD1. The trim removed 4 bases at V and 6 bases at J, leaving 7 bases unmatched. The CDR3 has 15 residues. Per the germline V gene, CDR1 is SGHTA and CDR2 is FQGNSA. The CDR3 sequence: CASSSGTGMSNEQFF. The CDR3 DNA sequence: TGTGCCAGCAGCTCCGGGACAGGGATGAGCAATGAGCAGTTCTTC.

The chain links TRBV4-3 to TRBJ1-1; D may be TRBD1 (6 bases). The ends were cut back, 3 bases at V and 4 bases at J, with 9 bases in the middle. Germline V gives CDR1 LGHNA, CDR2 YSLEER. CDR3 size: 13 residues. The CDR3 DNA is TGCGCCAGCAGCCATCGCAGGGGCACTGAAGCTTTCTTT. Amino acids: CASSHRRGTEAFF.

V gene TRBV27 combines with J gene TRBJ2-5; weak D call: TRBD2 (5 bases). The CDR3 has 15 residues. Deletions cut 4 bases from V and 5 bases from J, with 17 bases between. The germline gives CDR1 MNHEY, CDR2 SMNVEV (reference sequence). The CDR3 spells CASSSDPTGYETQYF. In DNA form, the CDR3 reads TGTGCCAGCAGTTCTGATCCCACGGGATATGAGACCCAGTACTTC.

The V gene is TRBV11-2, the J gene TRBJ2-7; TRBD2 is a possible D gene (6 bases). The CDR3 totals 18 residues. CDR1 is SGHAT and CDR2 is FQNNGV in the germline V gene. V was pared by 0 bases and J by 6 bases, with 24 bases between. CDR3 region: CASSLELRSGGINGEQYF. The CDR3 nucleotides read TGTGCCAGCAGCTTAGAGCTTAGGTCCGGAGGGATTAATGGCGAGCAGTACTTC.

CDR3 loop: CASSEASGRASLAQYF. For the CDR3, the DNA is TGTGCCAGCAGTGAGGCTAGCGGGAGGGCCTCGTTGGCGCAGTATTTT. This chain joins TRBV25-1 and TRBJ2-3, with 12 bases fitting TRBD2. The J segment lost 10 bases and the V segment lost 3 bases, leaving 11 bases of the junction unmatched. The CDR3 extends over 16 amino acids. Germline V gene sequence: CDR1 MGHDK, CDR2 SYGVNS.

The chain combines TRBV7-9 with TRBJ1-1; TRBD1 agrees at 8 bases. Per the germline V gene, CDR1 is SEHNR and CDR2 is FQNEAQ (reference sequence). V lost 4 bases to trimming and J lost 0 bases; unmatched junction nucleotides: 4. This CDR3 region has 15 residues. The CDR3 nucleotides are TGTGCCAGCAGCTCACGGGACAGGTTGAACACTGAAGCTTTCTTT. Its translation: CASSSRDRLNTEAFF.

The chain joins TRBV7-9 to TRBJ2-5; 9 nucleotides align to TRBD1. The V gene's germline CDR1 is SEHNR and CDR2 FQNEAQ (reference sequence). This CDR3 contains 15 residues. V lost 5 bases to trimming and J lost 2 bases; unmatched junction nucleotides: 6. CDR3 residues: CASSQEGTGQETQYF. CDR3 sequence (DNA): TGTGCCAGCAGCCAAGAAGGGACAGGGCAAGAGACCCAGTACTTC.

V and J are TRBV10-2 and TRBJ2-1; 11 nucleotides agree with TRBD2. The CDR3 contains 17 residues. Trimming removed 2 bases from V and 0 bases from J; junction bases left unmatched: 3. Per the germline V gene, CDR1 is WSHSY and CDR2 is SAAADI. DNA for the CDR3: TGCGCCAGCAGTGAGGGGGGACTAGCGGTCTCCTACAATGAGCAGTTCTTC. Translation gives CASSEGGLAVSYNEQFF.

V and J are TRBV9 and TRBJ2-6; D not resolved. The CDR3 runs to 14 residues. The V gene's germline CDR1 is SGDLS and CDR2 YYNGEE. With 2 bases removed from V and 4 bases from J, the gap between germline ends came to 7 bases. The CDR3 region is CASSVGWGANVLTF. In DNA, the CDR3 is TGTGCCAGCAGCGTCGGGTGGGGGGCCAACGTCCTGACTTTC.

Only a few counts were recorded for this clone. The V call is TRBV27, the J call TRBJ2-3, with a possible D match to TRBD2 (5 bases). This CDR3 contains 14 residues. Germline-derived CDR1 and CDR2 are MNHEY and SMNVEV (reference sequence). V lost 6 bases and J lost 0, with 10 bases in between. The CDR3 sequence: CASRRAPSTDTQYF. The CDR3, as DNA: TGTGCCAGCAGGCGGGCCCCTAGCACAGATACGCAGTATTTT.

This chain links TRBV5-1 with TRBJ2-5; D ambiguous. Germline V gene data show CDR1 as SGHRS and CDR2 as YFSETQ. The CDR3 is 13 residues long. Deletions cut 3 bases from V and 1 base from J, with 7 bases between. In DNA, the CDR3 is TGCGCCAGCAGCTCCAGGCCCCAAGAGACCCAGTACTTC. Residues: CASSSRPQETQYF.

The CDR3 spells CASSPQTSGSSSSYEQYF. The CDR3 DNA sequence: TGTGCCAGCAGTCCCCAGACTAGCGGGTCAAGCAGTTCCTACGAGCAGTACTTC. V gene TRBV27 combines with J gene TRBJ2-7, with 10 bases matching TRBD2. V dropped 5 bases and J dropped 1; count of bases not matched to a gene: 14. Germline assignment: CDR1 MNHEY and CDR2 SMNVEV (reference sequence). The CDR3 runs 18 residues.

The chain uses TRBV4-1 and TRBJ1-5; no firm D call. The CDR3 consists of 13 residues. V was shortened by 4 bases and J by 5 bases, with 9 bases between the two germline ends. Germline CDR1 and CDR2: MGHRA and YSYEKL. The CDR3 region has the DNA TGCGCCAGCAGCCTTACTAGTGATCAGCCCCAGCATTTT. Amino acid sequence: CASSLTSDQPQHF.

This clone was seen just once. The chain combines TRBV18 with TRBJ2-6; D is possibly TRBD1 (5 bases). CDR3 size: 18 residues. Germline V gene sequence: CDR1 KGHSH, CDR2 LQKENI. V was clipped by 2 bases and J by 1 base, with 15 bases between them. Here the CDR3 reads CASSPMAGWLSGANVLTF. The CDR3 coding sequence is TGTGCCAGCTCACCAATGGCAGGGTGGTTGTCTGGGGCCAACGTCCTGACTTTC.

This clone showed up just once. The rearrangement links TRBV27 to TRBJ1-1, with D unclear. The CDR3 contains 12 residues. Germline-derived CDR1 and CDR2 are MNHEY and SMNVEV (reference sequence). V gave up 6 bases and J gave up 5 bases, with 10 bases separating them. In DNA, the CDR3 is TGTGCCAGCAGCGCCGGTCGGACTGAAGCTTTCTTT. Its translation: CASSAGRTEAFF.

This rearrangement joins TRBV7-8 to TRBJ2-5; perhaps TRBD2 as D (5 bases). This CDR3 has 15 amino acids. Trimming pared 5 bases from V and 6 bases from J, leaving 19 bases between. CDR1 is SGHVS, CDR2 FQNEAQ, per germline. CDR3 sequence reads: CASSPPGRGSKTQYF. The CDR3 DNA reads TGTGCCAGCAGCCCCCCCGGTAGAGGGTCCAAGACCCAGTACTTC.

CDR3 amino acids: CASTPWTSGSLHTQYF. The CDR3 DNA reads as TGTGCCAGCACCCCCTGGACTAGCGGGAGTCTGCATACGCAGTATTTT. The rearrangement links TRBV27 to TRBJ2-3; 13 bases align to TRBD2. The CDR3 is made up of 16 amino acids. Germline V gene lookup returns CDR1 MNHEY and CDR2 SMNVEV (reference sequence). J was trimmed by 7 bases and V by 7 bases; bases with no gene match: 11.

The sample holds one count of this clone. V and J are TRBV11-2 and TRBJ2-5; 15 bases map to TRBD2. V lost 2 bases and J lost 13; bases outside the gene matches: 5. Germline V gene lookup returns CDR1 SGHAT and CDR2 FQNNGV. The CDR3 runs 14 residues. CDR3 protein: CASSLRTSGRAPYF. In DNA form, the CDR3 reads TGTGCCAGCAGCTTAAGGACTAGCGGGAGGGCCCCGTACTTC.

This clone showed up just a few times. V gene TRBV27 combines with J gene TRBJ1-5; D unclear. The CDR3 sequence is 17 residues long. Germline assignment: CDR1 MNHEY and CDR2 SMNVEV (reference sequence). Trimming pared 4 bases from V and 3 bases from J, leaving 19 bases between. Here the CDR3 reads CASSSLSDAGNNQPQHF. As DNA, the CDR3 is TGTGCCAGCAGTTCCCTCAGCGATGCCGGTAACAATCAGCCCCAGCATTTT.

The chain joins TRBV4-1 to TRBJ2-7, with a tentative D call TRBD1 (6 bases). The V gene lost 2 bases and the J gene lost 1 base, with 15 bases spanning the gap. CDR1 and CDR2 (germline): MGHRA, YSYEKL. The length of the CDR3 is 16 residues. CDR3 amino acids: CASSQRATGGSYEQYF. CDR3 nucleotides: TGCGCCAGCAGCCAACGGGCGACAGGCGGGTCCTACGAGCAGTACTTC.

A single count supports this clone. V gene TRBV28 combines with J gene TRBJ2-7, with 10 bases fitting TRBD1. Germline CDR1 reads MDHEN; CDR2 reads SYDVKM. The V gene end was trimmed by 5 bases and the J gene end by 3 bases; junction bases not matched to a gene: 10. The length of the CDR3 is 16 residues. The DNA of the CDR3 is TGTGCCAGCAGTGCTCAACCGGGACAGGGGTTCTACGAGCAGTACTTC. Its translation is CASSAQPGQGFYEQYF.

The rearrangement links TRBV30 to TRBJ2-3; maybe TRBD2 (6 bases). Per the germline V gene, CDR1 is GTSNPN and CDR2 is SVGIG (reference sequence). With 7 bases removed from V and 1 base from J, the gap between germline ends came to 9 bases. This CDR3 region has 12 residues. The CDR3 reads CAYWGGTDTQYF. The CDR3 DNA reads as TGTGCCTACTGGGGGGGCACAGATACGCAGTATTTT.

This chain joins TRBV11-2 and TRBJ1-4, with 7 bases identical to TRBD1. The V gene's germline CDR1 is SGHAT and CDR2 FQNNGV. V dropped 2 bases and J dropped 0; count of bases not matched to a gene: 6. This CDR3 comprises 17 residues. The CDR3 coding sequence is TGTGCCAGCAGCTTATGGACAGGACCTGCAACTAATGAAAAACTGTTTTTT. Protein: CASSLWTGPATNEKLFF.

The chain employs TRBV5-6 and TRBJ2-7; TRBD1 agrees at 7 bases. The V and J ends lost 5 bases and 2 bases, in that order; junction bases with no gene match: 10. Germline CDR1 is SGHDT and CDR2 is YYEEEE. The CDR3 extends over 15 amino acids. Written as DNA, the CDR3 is TGTGCCAGCAGTTCCGACAGGGACGCACCCTACGAGCAGTACTTC. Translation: CASSSDRDAPYEQYF.

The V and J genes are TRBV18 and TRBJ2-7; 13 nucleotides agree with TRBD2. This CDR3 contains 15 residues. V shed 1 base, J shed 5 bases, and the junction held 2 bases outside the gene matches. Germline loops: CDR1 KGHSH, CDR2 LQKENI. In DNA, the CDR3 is TGTGCCAGCTCACCACGACTAGCGGGAGGAGACGAGCAGTACTTC. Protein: CASSPRLAGGDEQYF.

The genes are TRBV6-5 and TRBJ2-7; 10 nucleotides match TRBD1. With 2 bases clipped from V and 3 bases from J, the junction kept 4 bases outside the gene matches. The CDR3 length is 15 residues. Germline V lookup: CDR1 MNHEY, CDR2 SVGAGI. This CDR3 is CASSYVGTGDYEQYF. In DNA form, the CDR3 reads TGTGCCAGCAGTTACGTTGGGACAGGGGACTACGAGCAGTACTTC.